This is a list of T cell receptor beta chains from one sample in a study of T cell changes during pregnancy in multiple sclerosis. Only in-frame clones appear in the TCRdb table, and some are missing; sequencing was by immunoSEQ multiplex PCR. Of approximately 50,000 clones listed, under 95% are singletons. Specimen: peripheral blood, collected in the second trimester of pregnancy. Every receptor here comes from a female donor with multiple sclerosis, enrolled in a pregnancy study. CDR3s include the opening cysteine and the closing phenylalanine or tryptophan. D genes are given only for firm matches. Clone size, where shown, is once, few, many, or a class for clones that have expanded.

CDR3	DNA	V	D	J	size
CASSQVPGSSYEQYF	TGTGCCAGCAGCCAAGTTCCGGGGAGCTCCTACGAGCAGTACTTC	TRBV4-2	NA	TRBJ2-7	NA
CASSPPGREAYEQYF	TGTGCCAGCAGTCCCCCCGGGCGGGAAGCCTACGAGCAGTACTTC	TRBV5-5	NA	TRBJ2-7	NA
CASSLDAEKGTEAFF	TGTGCCAGCAGCTTAGATGCAGAGAAGGGGACTGAAGCTTTCTTT	TRBV7-6	NA	TRBJ1-1	NA
CASSLNSGNTIYF	TGCGCCAGCAGCCTAAACTCTGGAAACACCATATATTTT	TRBV10-2	NA	TRBJ1-3	NA
CASSLQGHNYNEQFF	TGTGCCAGCAGCTTACAGGGCCATAACTACAATGAGCAGTTCTTC	TRBV7-3	NA	TRBJ2-1	NA
CASSPAGPTDTQYF	TGTGCCAGCAGCCCAGCGGGGCCCACAGATACGCAGTATTTT	TRBV7-9	TRBD2	TRBJ2-3	few
CASSLGRGFGKNIQYF	TGTGCCAGCAGTTTAGGGAGGGGCTTCGGGAAGAACATTCAGTACTTC	TRBV27	TRBD2	TRBJ2-4	NA
CASRSLQGAWTEAFF	TGTGCCAGCAGGTCTCTACAGGGGGCATGGACTGAAGCTTTCTTT	TRBV28	TRBD1	TRBJ1-1	NA
CAISERGGSDTEAFF	TGTGCCATCAGTGAGCGTGGGGGCTCCGACACTGAAGCTTTCTTT	TRBV10-3	NA	TRBJ1-1	NA
CASSSGTGPGNTIYF	TGCGCCAGCAGCTCTGGGACAGGGCCTGGAAACACCATATATTTT	TRBV5-1	TRBD1	TRBJ1-3	NA
CASSKGTSGGLQETQYF	TGTGCCAGCAGCAAGGGGACTAGCGGGGGTTTACAAGAGACCCAGTACTTC	TRBV9	TRBD2	TRBJ2-5	NA
CASSPWDRGPVEQYF	TGTGCCAGCTCACCGTGGGACAGGGGTCCTGTGGAGCAGTACTTC	TRBV18	TRBD1	TRBJ2-7	NA
CASRAGQGEKLFF	TGTGCCAGCAGAGCGGGACAGGGTGAAAAACTGTTTTTT	TRBV27	TRBD1	TRBJ1-4	NA
CASSSTGQYYGYTF	TGTGCCAGCAGTTCGACGGGACAGTACTATGGCTACACCTTC	TRBV2	TRBD1	TRBJ1-2	NA
CASSNTDSSYNEQFF	TGTGCCAGCAGCAACACAGACAGCTCCTACAATGAGCAGTTCTTC	TRBV21-1	NA	TRBJ2-1	NA
CASSFMETQETQYF	TGCGCCAGCAGCTTCATGGAGACCCAAGAGACCCAGTACTTC	TRBV5-1	NA	TRBJ2-5	NA
CASSLQGTSPYF	TGTGCCAGCAGCTTACAAGGGACTAGCCCGTACTTC	TRBV7-2	TRBD2	TRBJ2-7	NA
CASRTRGGSTEAFF	TGTGCCAGCAGGACAAGAGGGGGCAGCACTGAAGCTTTCTTT	TRBV28	TRBD1	TRBJ1-1	NA
CASSIRGGIYGYTF	TGTGCCAGTAGTATACGGGGGGGCATCTATGGCTACACCTTC	TRBV19	NA	TRBJ1-2	NA
CASSARDSGFNTGELFF	TGTGCCAGCAGTGCCCGGGACAGCGGCTTTAACACCGGGGAGCTGTTTTTT	TRBV5-4	TRBD1	TRBJ2-2	NA
CASREFSGGAWETQYF	TGTGCCAGCAGAGAATTCTCCGGGGGGGCCTGGGAGACCCAGTACTTC	TRBV2	TRBD2	TRBJ2-5	NA
CASSPWFQGANQPQHF	TGTGCCAGCAGCCCGTGGTTCCAGGGGGCGAATCAGCCCCAGCATTTT	TRBV5-6	TRBD1	TRBJ1-5	NA
CASSQSRDRVWQPQHF	TGTGCCAGCAGCCAGTCCCGGGACAGGGTTTGGCAGCCCCAGCATTTT	TRBV11-3	TRBD1	TRBJ1-5	NA
CASSRDSGSYEQYF	TGTGCCAGCAGCCGGGACTCGGGCTCCTACGAGCAGTACTTC	TRBV6-1	NA	TRBJ2-7	NA
CASSLRGGGHLRTEAFF	TGTGCCAGCAGTTTAAGGGGCGGCGGACACCTGAGGACTGAAGCTTTCTTT	TRBV27	NA	TRBJ1-1	NA
CASSLARAGREETQYF	TGTGCCAGCAGCTTAGCGAGGGCGGGGAGAGAAGAGACCCAGTACTTC	TRBV7-9	NA	TRBJ2-5	NA
CAITGGATDTQYF	TGTGCCATTACGGGGGGAGCCACAGATACGCAGTATTTT	TRBV10-3	TRBD2	TRBJ2-3	NA
CASSRAGTGGVGTQYF	TGTGCCAGCAGCAGAGCTGGGACAGGGGGCGTGGGGACCCAGTACTTC	TRBV11-2	TRBD1	TRBJ2-5	NA
CASSLAQAMNYGYTF	TGTGCCAGCAGCTTGGCCCAGGCGATGAACTATGGCTACACCTTC	TRBV5-4	NA	TRBJ1-2	once
CASSRDRDQPQHF	TGTGCCAGCAGCCGGGACAGGGATCAGCCCCAGCATTTT	TRBV7-3	TRBD1	TRBJ1-5	NA
CASSLTGGGGPYEQYF	TGTGCCAGCAGCTTAACTGGCGGCGGGGGACCTTACGAGCAGTACTTC	TRBV7-8	TRBD2	TRBJ2-7	NA
CASRTDRGPDTQYF	TGTGCCAGCAGGACAGACAGGGGCCCAGATACGCAGTATTTT	TRBV25-1	TRBD1	TRBJ2-3	NA
CASSSARRQGSSYEQYF	TGTGCCAGCAGCTCAGCCCGGCGACAGGGTAGTTCCTACGAGCAGTACTTC	TRBV7-9	TRBD1	TRBJ2-7	few
CASSFLGGARLYGYTF	TGTGCCAGCAGTTTCCTGGGAGGGGCTCGACTCTATGGCTACACCTTC	TRBV27	NA	TRBJ1-2	NA
CASSRGGVFYNEQFF	TGTGCCAGCAGCCGCGGGGGGGTTTTCTACAATGAGCAGTTCTTC	TRBV7-6	TRBD2	TRBJ2-1	NA
CASTAEWGQDVGAFF	TGTGCCAGCACTGCCGAATGGGGGCAAGATGTCGGGGCTTTCTTT	TRBV6-6	NA	TRBJ1-1	NA
CASSLMGQYNEQFF	TGTGCCAGCAGCCTAATGGGACAGTACAATGAGCAGTTCTTC	TRBV7-3	TRBD1	TRBJ2-1	NA
CASSQGQGRNEKLFF	TGTGCCAGCAGCCAGGGACAGGGGAGGAATGAAAAACTGTTTTTT	TRBV7-9	TRBD1	TRBJ1-4	NA
CASSILSGQVANYGYTF	TGTGCCAGTAGTATCCTTTCCGGACAGGTAGCTAACTATGGCTACACCTTC	TRBV19	TRBD1	TRBJ1-2	NA
CASSSRTYDYEQYF	TGTGCCAGTAGTAGTAGGACATACGACTACGAGCAGTACTTC	TRBV19	NA	TRBJ2-7	NA
CASSLVSPRSTEAFF	TGTGCCAGCAGCTTAGTGTCCCCCAGATCCACTGAAGCTTTCTTT	TRBV7-2	NA	TRBJ1-1	once
CASSRPLSSGGAHEQYF	TGTGCCAGCAGCCGACCGCTTTCAAGCGGGGGGGCTCACGAGCAGTACTTC	TRBV11-2	TRBD2	TRBJ2-7	once
CASSPTGGETQYF	TGCGCCAGCAGCCCGACGGGGGGGGAGACCCAGTACTTC	TRBV4-3	TRBD2	TRBJ2-5	NA
CASSSTSARTEAFF	TGTGCCAGCAGTTCGACATCCGCCCGTACTGAAGCTTTCTTT	TRBV27	NA	TRBJ1-1	NA
CASSLAGGQETQYF	TGTGCCAGCAGCTTAGCGGGGGGCCAAGAGACCCAGTACTTC	TRBV13	TRBD2	TRBJ2-5	NA
CASGPVGVINEQFF	TGTGCCAGCGGCCCGGTAGGGGTCATAAATGAGCAGTTCTTC	TRBV27	NA	TRBJ2-1	NA
CASIGTENSPLHF	TGTGCCAGCATCGGGACAGAGAATTCACCCCTCCACTTT	TRBV6-1	TRBD1	TRBJ1-6	NA